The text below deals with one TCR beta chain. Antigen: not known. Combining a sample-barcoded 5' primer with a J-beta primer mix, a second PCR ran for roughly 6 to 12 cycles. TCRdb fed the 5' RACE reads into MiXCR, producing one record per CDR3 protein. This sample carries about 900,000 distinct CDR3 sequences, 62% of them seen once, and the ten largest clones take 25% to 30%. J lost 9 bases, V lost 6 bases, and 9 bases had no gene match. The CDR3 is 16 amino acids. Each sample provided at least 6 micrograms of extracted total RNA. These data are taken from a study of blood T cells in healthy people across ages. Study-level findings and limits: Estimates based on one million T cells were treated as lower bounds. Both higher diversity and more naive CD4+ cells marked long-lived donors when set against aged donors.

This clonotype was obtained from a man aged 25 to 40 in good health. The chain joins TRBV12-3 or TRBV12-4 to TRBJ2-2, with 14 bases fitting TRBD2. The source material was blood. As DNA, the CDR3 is TGTGCCAGCAGGACTAGCGGGGGGGCAGGAGAGAGGGAGCTGTTTTTT. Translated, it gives CASRTSGGAGERELFF.